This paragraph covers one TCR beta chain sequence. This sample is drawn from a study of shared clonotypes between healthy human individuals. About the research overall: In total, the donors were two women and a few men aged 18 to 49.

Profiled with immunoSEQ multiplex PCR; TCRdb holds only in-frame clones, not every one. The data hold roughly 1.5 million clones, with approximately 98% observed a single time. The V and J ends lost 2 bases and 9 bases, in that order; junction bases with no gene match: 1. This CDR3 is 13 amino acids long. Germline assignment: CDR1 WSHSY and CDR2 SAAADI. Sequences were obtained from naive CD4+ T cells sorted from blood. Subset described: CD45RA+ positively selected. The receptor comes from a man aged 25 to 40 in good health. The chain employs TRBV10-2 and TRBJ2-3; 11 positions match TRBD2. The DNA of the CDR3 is TGCGCCAGCAGTGAGACTAGCGGGAGCACGCAGTATTTT. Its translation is CASSETSGSTQYF.